These 17 T cell receptor beta chains came from one sample sequenced in a study of blood T cell repertoires in COVID-19. Assay: immunoSEQ multiplex PCR; the TCRdb copy retains only in-frame clones and omits some. The sample lists fewer than 250,000 clones, 81% seen once, with more than 8.5% in the top ten. Material for sequencing was PBMCs or T cells enriched from blood (not recorded which). These TCRs come from a woman between 50 and 59 years old with acute COVID-19.

This clone has just a few counts. The chain carries TRBV12-1 and TRBJ1-4. TRBV12-1 is marked as a pseudogene. The CDR3 consists of 14 residues. The CDR3: CASSFASQAEKLFF. For the CDR3, the DNA is TGTGCCAGCAGCTTTGCTTCCCAAGCTGAAAAACTGTTTTTT.

The rearrangement uses TRBV19 and TRBJ2-2, with 9 bases aligning to TRBD1. Germline lookup yields CDR1 LNHDA and CDR2 SQIVND (reference sequence). After removal of 3 bases from V and 2 bases from J, the junction contained 13 bases not matched to a gene. The CDR3 runs 19 residues. The CDR3 region is CASSMWGQGRGTNTGELFF. DNA of the CDR3: TGTGCCAGTAGTATGTGGGGACAGGGAAGAGGGACCAACACCGGGGAGCTGTTTTTT.

CDR3 residues: CASSPTRNSHAYEQYF. The DNA for the CDR3 is TGTGCCAGCAGCCCCACTCGGAACAGCCATGCCTACGAGCAGTACTTC. The chain couples TRBV3-1 (or the pseudogene TRBV3-2) to TRBJ2-7; D is unclear. In germline, CDR1 is LGHDT, CDR2 YNNKEL (reference sequence). Trimming left V 4 bases short and J 2 bases short, with 18 bases between. This CDR3 spans 16 amino acids.

The gene calls are TRBV7-9 and TRBJ2-5; D is possibly TRBD1 (5 bases). Trimming pared 7 bases from V and 6 bases from J, leaving 15 bases between. This CDR3 comprises 13 residues. Germline lookup yields CDR1 SEHNR and CDR2 FQNEAQ (reference sequence). CDR3 in amino acids: CASTRQGIQTQYF. CDR3 DNA sequence: TGTGCCAGCACCCGGCAGGGTATACAGACCCAGTACTTC.

The chain is built from TRBV29-1 and TRBJ1-1, with TRBD1 matching 7 bases. Per the germline V gene, CDR1 is SQVTM and CDR2 is ANQGSEA. The V segment lost 6 bases and the J segment 1 base; nucleotides outside the gene matches: 5. The CDR3 sequence is 13 residues long. The CDR3 is CSVPGTANTEAFF. The CDR3 nucleotides read TGCAGCGTGCCCGGGACAGCGAACACTGAAGCTTTCTTT.

The chain has TRBV7-2 and TRBJ1-4; a weak D match, TRBD1 (5 bases). The CDR3 sequence is 15 residues long. The germline V and J ends were trimmed by 1 base and 4 bases, with 10 bases remaining between them. Germline-derived CDR1 and CDR2 are SGHTA and FQGNSA. CDR3 DNA sequence: TGTGCCAGCAGCTTAGTGGGGGGGAGTAATGAAAAACTGTTTTTT. Its translation is CASSLVGGSNEKLFF.

V gene TRBV29-1 combines with J gene TRBJ2-7, with a possible D match to TRBD1 (6 bases). Germline V gene sequence: CDR1 SQVTM, CDR2 ANQGSEA. The CDR3 consists of 11 residues. Trimming pared 5 bases from V and 7 bases from J, leaving 12 bases between. CDR3 residues: CSVKGHGEQYF. CDR3 in DNA: TGCAGCGTTAAGGGACATGGGGAGCAGTACTTC.

The V gene is TRBV14, the J gene TRBJ2-1; 11 nucleotides match TRBD2. Germline V gene lookup returns CDR1 SGHDN and CDR2 FVKESK. V lost 1 base and J lost 7; bases outside the gene matches: 6. CDR3 length equals 16 residues. The CDR3 loop reads CASSQGLAGGFNEQFF. CDR3 DNA sequence: TGTGCCAGCAGCCAAGGGCTAGCGGGGGGCTTTAATGAGCAGTTCTTC.

In nucleotides, the CDR3 is TGTGCCAGTAGTTCTTGGACTAGCGGGAGTACAGATACGCAGTATTTT. Protein: CASSSWTSGSTDTQYF. The chain is built from TRBV19 and TRBJ2-3; 13 bases map to TRBD2. Trimming at V came to 5 bases and at J to 3 bases, leaving 5 bases not matched to a gene. This CDR3 contains 16 residues. Germline CDR1 reads LNHDA; CDR2 reads SQIVND (reference sequence).

V and J are TRBV11-1 and TRBJ2-3, with 7 positions matching TRBD1. Germline CDR1 reads SGHAT; CDR2 reads FQDESV (reference sequence). The CDR3 is 14 residues long. V gave up 5 bases and J gave up 3 bases; unmatched junction bases: 5. CDR3 coding DNA: TGTGCCAGCAGCCGACAGGGTTGGACAGATACGCAGTATTTT. This gives the protein CASSRQGWTDTQYF.

The chain combines TRBV19 with TRBJ1-6; 7 nucleotides align to TRBD1. CDR3 length: 15 residues. Trimming removed 3 bases from V and 9 bases from J; junction bases left unmatched: 8. CDR1 is LNHDA, CDR2 SQIVND, per germline (reference sequence). As DNA, the CDR3 is TGTGCCAGTAGTATTGAGGGCAGGGGGTCTTCACCCCTCCACTTT. Its protein is CASSIEGRGSSPLHF.

The chain recombines TRBV28 with TRBJ1-5; D possibly corresponds to TRBD1 (6 bases). The CDR3 extends over 19 amino acids. The germline V gene encodes CDR1 MDHEN and CDR2 SYDVKM. V dropped 5 bases and J dropped 0 bases, with 23 bases sitting between them. This chain's CDR3 is CASSHSRNGTKYSNQPQHF. CDR3 nucleotides: TGTGCCAGCAGTCACAGCCGAAACGGGACAAAGTATAGCAATCAGCCCCAGCATTTT. Full variable domain (outside the CDR3, taken from reference TRBV28 and TRBJ1-5): DVKVTQSSRYLVKRTGEKVFLECVQDMDHENMFWYRQDPGLGLRLIYFSYDVKMKEKGDIPEGYSVSREKKERFSLILESASTNQTSMYLCASSHSRNGTKYSNQPQHFGDGTRLSIL.

This rearrangement joins TRBV7-2 to TRBJ1-2, with 10 nucleotides matching TRBD1. The CDR3 runs 14 residues. V lost 7 bases to trimming and J lost 7 bases; unmatched junction nucleotides: 9. Germline CDR1 and CDR2: SGHTA and FQGNSA. The CDR3 region is CASTSDRGLSGYTF. CDR3 nucleotide sequence: TGTGCCAGCACCTCGGACAGGGGGTTGTCTGGCTACACCTTC.

The rearrangement joins TRBV21-1 to TRBJ2-5; the table's D gene call, TRBD1, was not cross checked with the DNA. TRBV21-1 is annotated as a pseudogene. This CDR3 is built from 13 residues. CDR3 protein: CASSKQGLETQYF. The CDR3 DNA sequence: TGTGCCAGCAGCAAACAGGGTCTAGAGACCCAGTACTTC.

This rearrangement joins TRBV7-2 to TRBJ2-5; D may be TRBD2 (5 bases). Germline lookup yields CDR1 SGHTA and CDR2 FQGNSA. This CDR3 spans 15 amino acids. Trimming removed 2 bases from V and 5 bases from J, with 15 bases in between. The CDR3 nucleotides are TGTGCCAGCAGCTTAAATCGGCTAGCATTCGAGACCCAGTACTTC. It translates to CASSLNRLAFETQYF.

This clone appeared a single time. This chain connects TRBV6-5 to TRBJ1-2; D might be TRBD1 (6 bases). The V end lost 8 bases, the J end lost 0 bases, and 16 bases lay between the germline ends. The CDR3 sequence is 15 residues long. The germline V gene encodes CDR1 MNHEY and CDR2 SVGAGI. The CDR3 coding sequence is TGTGCCAGCGGTCCCAGGGGTTTAGCTAACTATGGCTACACCTTC. It is translated as CASGPRGLANYGYTF.

J is TRBJ2-1 and V is TRBV12-3 or TRBV12-4, with 8 nucleotides matching TRBD2. The CDR3 covers 12 residues. Germline trimming cut 8 bases from V and 9 bases from J; bases unmatched to any gene: 6. The CDR3, as DNA: TGTGCCAGCCGTCTGGCGGGAGGTGAGCAGTTCTTC. This encodes CASRLAGGEQFF.